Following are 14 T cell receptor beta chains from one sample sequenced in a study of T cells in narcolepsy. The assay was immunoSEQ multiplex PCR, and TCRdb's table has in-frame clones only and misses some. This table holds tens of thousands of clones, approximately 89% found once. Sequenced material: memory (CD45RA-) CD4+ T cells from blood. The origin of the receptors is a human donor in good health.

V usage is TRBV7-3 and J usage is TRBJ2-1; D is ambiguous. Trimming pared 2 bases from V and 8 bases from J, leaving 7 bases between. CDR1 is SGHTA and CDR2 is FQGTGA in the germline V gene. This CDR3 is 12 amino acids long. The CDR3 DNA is TGTGCCAGCAGCTTACTAGGTCATGAGCAGTTCTTC. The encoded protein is CASSLLGHEQFF.

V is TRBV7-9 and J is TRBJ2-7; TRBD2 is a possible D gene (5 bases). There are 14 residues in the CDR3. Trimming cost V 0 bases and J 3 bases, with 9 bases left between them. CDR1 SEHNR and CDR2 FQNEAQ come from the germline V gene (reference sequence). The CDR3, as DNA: TGTGCCAGCAGCTTAGCCCCTAGCATCTACGAGCAGTACTTC. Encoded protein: CASSLAPSIYEQYF.

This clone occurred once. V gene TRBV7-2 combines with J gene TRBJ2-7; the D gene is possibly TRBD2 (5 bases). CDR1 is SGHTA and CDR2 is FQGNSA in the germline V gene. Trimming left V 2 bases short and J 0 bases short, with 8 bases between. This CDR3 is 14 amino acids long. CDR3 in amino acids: CASSLSSYSYEQYF. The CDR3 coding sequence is TGTGCCAGCAGCTTATCTAGCTACTCCTACGAGCAGTACTTC.

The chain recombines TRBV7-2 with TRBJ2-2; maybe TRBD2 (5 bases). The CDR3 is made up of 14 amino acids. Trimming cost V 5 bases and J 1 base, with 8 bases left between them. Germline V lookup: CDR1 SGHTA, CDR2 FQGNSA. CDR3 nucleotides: TGTGCCAGCAGCCTGAGCGGGAACACCGGGGAGCTGTTTTTT. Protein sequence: CASSLSGNTGELFF.

As DNA, the CDR3 is TGTGCCATCAGTGCGGAGAGCTATGGCTACACCTTC. Translating gives CAISAESYGYTF. The J gene is TRBJ1-2, the V gene TRBV10-3; D unresolved. This CDR3 contains 12 residues. V was trimmed by 4 bases and J by 4 bases, leaving 7 bases between them. Germline V lookup: CDR1 ENHRY, CDR2 SYGVKD.

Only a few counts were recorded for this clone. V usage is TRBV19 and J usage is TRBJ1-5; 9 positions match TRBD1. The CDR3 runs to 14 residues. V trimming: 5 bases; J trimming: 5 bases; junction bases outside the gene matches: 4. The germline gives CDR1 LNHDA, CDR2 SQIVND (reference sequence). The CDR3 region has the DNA TGTGCCAGTAGTGCCACAGGGGGCGATCAGCCCCAGCATTTT. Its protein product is CASSATGGDQPQHF.

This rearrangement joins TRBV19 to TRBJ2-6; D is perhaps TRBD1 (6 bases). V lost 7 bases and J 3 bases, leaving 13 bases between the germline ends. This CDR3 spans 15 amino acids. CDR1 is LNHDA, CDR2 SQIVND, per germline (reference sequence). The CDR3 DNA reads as TGTGCCAGTACCCAACAGGGATATGGGGCCAACGTCCTGACTTTC. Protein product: CASTQQGYGANVLTF.

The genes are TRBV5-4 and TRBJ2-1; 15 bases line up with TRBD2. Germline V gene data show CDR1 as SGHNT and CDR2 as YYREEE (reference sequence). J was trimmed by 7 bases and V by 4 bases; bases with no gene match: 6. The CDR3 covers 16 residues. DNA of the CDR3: TGTGCCAGCAGCCAAGAAGGGACTAGCGGGAGGAATGAGCAGTTCTTC. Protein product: CASSQEGTSGRNEQFF.

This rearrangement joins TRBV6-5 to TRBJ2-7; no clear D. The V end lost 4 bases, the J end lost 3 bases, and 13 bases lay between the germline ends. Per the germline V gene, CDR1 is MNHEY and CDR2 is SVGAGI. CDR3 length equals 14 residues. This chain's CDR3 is CASSFQKKGYEQYF. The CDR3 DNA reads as TGTGCCAGCAGTTTTCAAAAAAAGGGCTACGAGCAGTACTTC.

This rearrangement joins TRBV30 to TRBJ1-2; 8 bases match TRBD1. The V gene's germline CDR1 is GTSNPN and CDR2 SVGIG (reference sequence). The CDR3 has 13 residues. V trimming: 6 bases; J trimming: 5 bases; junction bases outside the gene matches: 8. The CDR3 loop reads CACDRGKGYGYTF. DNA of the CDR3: TGTGCCTGTGACAGGGGAAAAGGGTATGGCTACACCTTC.

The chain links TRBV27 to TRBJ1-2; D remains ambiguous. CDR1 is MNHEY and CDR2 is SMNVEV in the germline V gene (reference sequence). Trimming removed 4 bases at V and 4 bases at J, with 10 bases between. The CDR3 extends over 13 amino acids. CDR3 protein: CASSSDTAYGYTF. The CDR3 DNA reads TGTGCCAGCAGTTCCGACACAGCCTATGGCTACACCTTC.

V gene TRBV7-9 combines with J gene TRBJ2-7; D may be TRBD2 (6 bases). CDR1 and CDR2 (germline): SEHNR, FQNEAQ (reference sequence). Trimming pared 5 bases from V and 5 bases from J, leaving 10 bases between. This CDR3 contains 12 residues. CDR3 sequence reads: CASSLSSDEQYF. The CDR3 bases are TGTGCCAGCAGCCTTTCTAGCGACGAGCAGTACTTC. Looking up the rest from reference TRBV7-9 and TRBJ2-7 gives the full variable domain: DTGVSQNPRHKITKRGQNVTFRCDPISEHNRLYWYRQTLGQGPEFLTYFQNEAQLEKSRLLSDRFSAERPKGSFSTLEIQRTEQGDSAMYLCASSLSSDEQYFGPGTRLTVT.

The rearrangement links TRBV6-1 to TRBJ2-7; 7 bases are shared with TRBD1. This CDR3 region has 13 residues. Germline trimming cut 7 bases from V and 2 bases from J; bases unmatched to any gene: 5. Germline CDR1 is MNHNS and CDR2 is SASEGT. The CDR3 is CASKRTGTYEQYF. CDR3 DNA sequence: TGTGCCAGCAAAAGGACAGGAACCTACGAGCAGTACTTC.

The CDR3 is CASSVGGPDTIYF. CDR3 bases: TGTGCCAGCAGCGTAGGGGGACCCGACACCATATATTTT. J is TRBJ1-3 and V is TRBV9; weak D call: TRBD1 (5 bases). Germline V gene sequence: CDR1 SGDLS, CDR2 YYNGEE. The CDR3 is 13 amino acids. Trimming left V 0 bases short and J 8 bases short, with 9 bases between.